Shown below are 18 T cell receptor beta chains from a single sample sequenced in a study of cytomegalovirus exposure and HLA in healthy donors. Vbeta (60) and Jbeta (13) primers were used in the PCR. The repertoire was sequenced with immunoSEQ multiplex PCR; TCRdb's copy has only in-frame clones and lacks some. The sample lists 150,000 or so clones, about 75% occurring once. Sequencing was carried out using PBMCs. Every receptor here comes from a male donor in good health and CMV-seronegative.

The V and J genes are TRBV6-4 and TRBJ2-2; 9 bases align to TRBD2. Germline CDR1 reads MRHNA; CDR2 reads SNTAGT. Germline trimming cut 3 bases from V and 7 bases from J; bases unmatched to any gene: 9. The CDR3 has 16 amino acids. CDR3 sequence (DNA): TGTGCCAGCAGTGAATCTAGCGGGGCCGGTAACGGGGAGCTGTTTTTT. Translated: CASSESSGAGNGELFF.

The chain carries TRBV18 and TRBJ1-1; a possible D gene is TRBD1 (6 bases). The CDR3 runs to 16 residues. Germline assignment: CDR1 KGHSH and CDR2 LQKENI. Trimming removed 2 bases at V and 3 bases at J, with 16 bases between. DNA of the CDR3: TGTGCCAGCTCACCATTTTGGGGGGGCTCCGACACTGAAGCTTTCTTT. It encodes CASSPFWGGSDTEAFF.

The V and J genes are TRBV15 and TRBJ1-5; 7 nucleotides agree with TRBD1. Germline assignment: CDR1 LNHNV and CDR2 YYDKDF (reference sequence). This CDR3 comprises 15 residues. The junction had 8 bases not matched to a gene; V was cut back by 6 bases and J by 3 bases. CDR3: CATRGVRGNNQPQHF. The CDR3 DNA reads as TGTGCCACCAGAGGTGTCAGGGGGAACAATCAGCCCCAGCATTTT.

V is TRBV9 and J is TRBJ2-1, with TRBD1 matching over 7 bases. The CDR3 totals 16 residues. J was trimmed by 4 bases and V by 4 bases; bases with no gene match: 11. The germline gives CDR1 SGDLS, CDR2 YYNGEE. CDR3 bases: TGTGCCAGCAGCCCTACAGGGGCCCCCGGGTACAATGAGCAGTTCTTC. Its translation: CASSPTGAPGYNEQFF.

This clone was detected many times. This chain links TRBV11-2 with TRBJ2-5, with 10 bases fitting TRBD2. This CDR3 spans 15 amino acids. Trimming cost V 1 base and J 4 bases; bases outside gene matches: 3. CDR1 SGHAT and CDR2 FQNNGV come from the germline V gene. CDR3 nucleotide sequence: TGTGCCAGCAGCTTAGGGATAGCGGGGGGAGAGACCCAGTACTTC. This sequence encodes CASSLGIAGGETQYF.

The chain combines TRBV5-5 with TRBJ2-1; TRBD1 aligns across 7 bases. The germline gives CDR1 SGHKS, CDR2 YYEKEE (reference sequence). J gave up 7 bases and V 4 bases, and 5 bases lay outside the gene matches. The CDR3 covers 13 residues. CDR3 residues: CASSGDRWNEQFF. The CDR3 DNA sequence: TGTGCCAGCAGCGGGGACAGATGGAATGAGCAGTTCTTC.

The gene calls are TRBV12-5 and TRBJ2-1, with TRBD2 as a possible D gene (7 bases). V lost 0 bases and J 10 bases, leaving 19 bases between the germline ends. The germline V gene encodes CDR1 LGHNT and CDR2 FRNRAP. The CDR3 length is 16 residues. The chain's CDR3 is CASGLVLGEGGLEQFF. The DNA of the CDR3 is TGTGCTAGTGGTTTGGTACTGGGGGAGGGGGGTTTGGAGCAGTTCTTC. The variable domain in full, with the rest retrieved from reference TRBV12-5 and TRBJ2-1, is DARVTQTPRHKVTEMGQEVTMRCQPILGHNTVFWYRQTMMQGLELLAYFRNRAPLDDSGMPKDRFSAEMPDATLATLKIQPSEPRDSAVYFCASGLVLGEGGLEQFFGPGTRLTVL.

The chain couples TRBV25-1 to TRBJ1-1, with 8 bases lining up with TRBD1. The CDR3 sequence is 13 residues long. Germline-derived CDR1 and CDR2 are MGHDK and SYGVNS. The ends lost 7 bases at V and 6 bases at J; junction bases unmatched: 7. DNA for the CDR3: TGTGCCAGCATTAAAACAGGGGGTTCTGAAGCTTTCTTT. Translation: CASIKTGGSEAFF.

The V gene is TRBV7-9, the J gene TRBJ2-3, with 7 bases identical to TRBD1. The CDR3 is 17 residues long. The germline V gene has CDR1 SEHNR and CDR2 FQNEAQ (reference sequence). V gave up 5 bases and J gave up 1 base; unmatched junction bases: 12. CDR3 in amino acids: CASSPNRTGPRTDTQYF. The CDR3 nucleotides read TGTGCCAGCAGCCCAAATCGGACAGGACCTCGCACAGATACGCAGTATTTT. The variable domain in full, with the rest retrieved from reference TRBV7-9 and TRBJ2-3, is DTGVSQNPRHKITKRGQNVTFRCDPISEHNRLYWYRQTLGQGPEFLTYFQNEAQLEKSRLLSDRFSAERPKGSFSTLEIQRTEQGDSAMYLCASSPNRTGPRTDTQYFGPGTRLTVL.

The genes are TRBV12-5 and TRBJ1-2; perhaps TRBD1 as D (5 bases). CDR1 and CDR2 from the germline V gene are LGHNT and FRNRAP. V lost 3 bases and J lost 8, with 13 bases in between. This CDR3 comprises 13 residues. CDR3 region: CASGLRQGRGYTF. CDR3 DNA sequence: TGTGCTAGTGGTTTAAGGCAGGGTCGGGGCTACACCTTC. Drawing the rest from reference TRBV12-5 and TRBJ1-2, the complete variable domain is DARVTQTPRHKVTEMGQEVTMRCQPILGHNTVFWYRQTMMQGLELLAYFRNRAPLDDSGMPKDRFSAEMPDATLATLKIQPSEPRDSAVYFCASGLRQGRGYTFGSGTRLTVV.

The V and J genes are TRBV29-1 and TRBJ1-5, with D uncertain. Germline values: CDR1 SQVTM, CDR2 ANQGSEA. This CDR3 comprises 13 residues. Trimming took 4 bases from V and 4 from J, leaving 11 bases between them. CDR3 in DNA: TGCAGCGTTGGGCCAGGTTTTAATCAGCCCCAGCATTTT. Translation gives CSVGPGFNQPQHF. Full variable domain (remainder filled in from reference TRBV29-1 and TRBJ1-5): SAVISQKPSRDICQRGTSLTIQCQVDSQVTMMFWYRQQPGQSLTLIATANQGSEATYESGFVIDKFPISRPNLTFSTLTVSNMSPEDSSIYLCSVGPGFNQPQHFGDGTRLSIL.

The rearrangement uses TRBV10-3 and TRBJ2-3; 10 nucleotides agree with TRBD1. CDR1 and CDR2 from the germline V gene are ENHRY and SYGVKD. V shed 10 bases and J 2 bases; nucleotides not matched to a gene: 6. The CDR3 runs to 14 residues. DNA for the CDR3: TGTGCCACCTCCGGGACAGGGGACACAGATACGCAGTATTTT. Translated: CATSGTGDTDTQYF.

The chain combines TRBV27 with TRBJ1-6; D unresolved. The V gene's germline CDR1 is MNHEY and CDR2 SMNVEV (reference sequence). This CDR3 has 16 residues. The V and J ends lost 2 bases and 9 bases respectively, with 17 bases between them. The CDR3 loop reads CASSLREKPEGSPLHF. CDR3 DNA: TGTGCCAGCAGTTTAAGGGAGAAACCTGAGGGTTCACCCCTCCACTTT.

The chain recombines TRBV25-1 with TRBJ2-1; TRBD1 aligns across 9 bases. V shed 6 bases, J shed 6 bases, and the junction held 6 bases outside the gene matches. The length of the CDR3 is 14 residues. The germline V gene encodes CDR1 MGHDK and CDR2 SYGVNS. The CDR3: CASSHTQGANEQFF. CDR3 DNA: TGTGCCAGCAGCCATACACAGGGGGCCAATGAGCAGTTCTTC.

As regards this clone: This sample includes further DNA sequences coding for the same CDR3. The J gene is TRBJ1-1, the V gene TRBV4-1, with D possibly TRBD1 on 6 matching bases. Germline V gene lookup returns CDR1 MGHRA and CDR2 YSYEKL. The CDR3 is 15 residues long. V lost 2 bases and J lost 0, with 10 bases in between. CDR3 sequence reads: CASSQSGTLNTEAFF. The CDR3 DNA reads as TGCGCCAGCAGCCAATCCGGGACATTGAACACTGAAGCTTTCTTT.

The CDR3 sequence: CASSRQGNTEAFF. The CDR3 bases are TGTGCCAGCAGCCGACAGGGTAACACTGAAGCTTTCTTT. The chain joins TRBV11-3 to TRBJ1-1; 7 bases match TRBD1. CDR1 SGHNT and CDR2 YENEEA come from the germline V gene. V lost 5 bases and J lost 2; bases outside the gene matches: 2. The CDR3 consists of 13 residues. Combining the CDR3 with reference TRBV11-3 and TRBJ1-1 gives the whole variable domain EAGVVQSPRYKIIEKKQPVAFWCNPISGHNTLYWYLQNLGQGPELLIRYENEEAVDDSQLPKDRFSAERLKGVDSTLKIQPAELGDSAVYLCASSRQGNTEAFFGQGTRLTVV.

This clone appeared once. This rearrangement joins TRBV5-1 to TRBJ1-6; no clear D gene. Trimming took off 0 bases at V and 5 bases at J, with 6 bases between the two ends. This CDR3 contains 14 residues. CDR1 is SGHRS and CDR2 is YFSETQ in the germline V gene. CDR3 DNA sequence: TGCGCCAGCAGCTTGGGACGGGATAATTCACCCCTCCACTTT. It translates to CASSLGRDNSPLHF.

DNA for the CDR3: TGTGCCAGCTCACCCCGCGTCGGCGGAAGCTCCTACAATGAGCAGTTCTTC. This encodes CASSPRVGGSSYNEQFF. The V call is TRBV18, the J call TRBJ2-1; D is uncertain. V lost 3 bases, J lost 0 bases, and 15 bases lay in between. The CDR3 covers 17 residues. Germline-derived CDR1 and CDR2 are KGHSH and LQKENI.